This TCR beta chain was captured by sequencing in a study of beta chain features in type 1 diabetes. As for the study in general: Investigators examined approximately 110,000,000 sorted cells across all samples. Study-wide findings and caveats: Shorter TCRB CDR3s, moderately but significantly so, were found in Type 1 diabetes patients in all four CD4+ subsets. VDJ junctions sequenced from type 1 diabetes patients showed fewer insertions and more deletions.

Isolation of CD4+ naive, central memory, regulatory and stem cell-like memory cells was achieved by sorting via CD45RO/CCR7/CD25/CD127/CD95/CD27. The sequenced template was cDNA made from the entire isolated RNA. The assay was immunoSEQ multiplex PCR, and TCRdb's table has in-frame clones only and misses some. The sample comprises just over 15,000 clones, about 70% of which are singletons, and more than 2% rests with the top ten. This clone showed up just a few times. The antigen remains undetermined. V lost 0 bases and J lost 4, with 11 bases in between. Germline V gene lookup returns CDR1 SGHRS and CDR2 YFSETQ. The CDR3 is 14 amino acids.

The chain has TRBV5-1 and TRBJ2-7; perhaps TRBD1 as D (6 bases). The sequencing input was Tregs from blood. The sequence was collected from a man younger than 40 with type 1 diabetes. DNA for the CDR3: TGCGCCAGCAGCTTGGCAGCAGGGGAATACGAGCAGTACTTC. Its translation is CASSLAAGEYEQYF.